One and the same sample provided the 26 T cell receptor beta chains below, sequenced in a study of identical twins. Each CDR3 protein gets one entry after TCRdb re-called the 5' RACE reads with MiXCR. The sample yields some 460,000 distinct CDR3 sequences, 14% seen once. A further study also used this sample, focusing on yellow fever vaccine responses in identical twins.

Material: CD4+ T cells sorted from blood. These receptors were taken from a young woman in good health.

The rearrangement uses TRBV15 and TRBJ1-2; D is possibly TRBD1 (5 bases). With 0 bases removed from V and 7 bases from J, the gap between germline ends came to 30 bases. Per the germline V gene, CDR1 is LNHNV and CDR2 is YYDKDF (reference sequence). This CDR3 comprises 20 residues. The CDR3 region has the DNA TGTGCCACCAGCAGAGATAGAGCTGAGAACCACTGGGGCGTCGCAGGTGGCTACACCTTC. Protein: CATSRDRAENHWGVAGGYTF.

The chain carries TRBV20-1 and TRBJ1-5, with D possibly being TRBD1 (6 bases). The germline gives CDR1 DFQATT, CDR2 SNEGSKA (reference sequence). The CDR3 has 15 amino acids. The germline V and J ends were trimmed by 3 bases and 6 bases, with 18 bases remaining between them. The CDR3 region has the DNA TGCAGTGCTAGGGGGGCGGGGGCGCCGAGTCAGCCCCAGCATTTT. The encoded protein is CSARGAGAPSQPQHF.

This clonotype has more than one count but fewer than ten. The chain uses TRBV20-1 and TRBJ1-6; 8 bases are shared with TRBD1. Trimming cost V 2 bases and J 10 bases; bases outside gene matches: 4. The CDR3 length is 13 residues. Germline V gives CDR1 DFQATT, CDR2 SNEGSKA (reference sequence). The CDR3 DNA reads TGCAGTGCTAGATCGACAGGGGACTCACCCCTCCACTTT. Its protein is CSARSTGDSPLHF.

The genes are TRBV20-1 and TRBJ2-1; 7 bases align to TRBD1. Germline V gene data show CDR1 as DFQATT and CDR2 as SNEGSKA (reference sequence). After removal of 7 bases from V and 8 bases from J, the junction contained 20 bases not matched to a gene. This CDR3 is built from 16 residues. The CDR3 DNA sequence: TGCAGTGTTTGGGGAGAAGGGGGCGCGATCACCCATGAGCAGTTCTTC. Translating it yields CSVWGEGGAITHEQFF.

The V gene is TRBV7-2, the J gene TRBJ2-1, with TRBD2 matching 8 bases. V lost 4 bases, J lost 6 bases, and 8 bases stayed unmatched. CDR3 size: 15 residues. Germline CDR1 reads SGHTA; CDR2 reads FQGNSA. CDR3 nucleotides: TGTGCCAGCAGCTATAAGAGTGGGACTAGCAATGAGCAGTTCTTC. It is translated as CASSYKSGTSNEQFF.

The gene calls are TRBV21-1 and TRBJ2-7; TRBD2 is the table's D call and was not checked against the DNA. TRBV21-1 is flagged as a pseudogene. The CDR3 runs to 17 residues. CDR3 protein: CVSSPGPPGGDYYEQYF. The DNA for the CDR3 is TGTGTCAGCAGCCCCGGTCCGCCGGGAGGGGATTATTACGAGCAGTACTTC.

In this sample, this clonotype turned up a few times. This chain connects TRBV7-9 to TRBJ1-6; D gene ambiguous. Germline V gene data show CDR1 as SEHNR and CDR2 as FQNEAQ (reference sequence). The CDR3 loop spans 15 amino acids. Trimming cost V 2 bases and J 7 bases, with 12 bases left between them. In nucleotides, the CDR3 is TGTGCCAGCAGCTTATCCGAGGGTCCGAATTCACCCCTCCACTTT. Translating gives CASSLSEGPNSPLHF.

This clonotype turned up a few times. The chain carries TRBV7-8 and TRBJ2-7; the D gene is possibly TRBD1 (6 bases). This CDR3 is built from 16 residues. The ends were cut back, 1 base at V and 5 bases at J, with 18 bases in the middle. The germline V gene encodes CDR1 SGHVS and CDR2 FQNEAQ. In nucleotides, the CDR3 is TGTGCCAGCAGCTTAGGACCTATAACAGGGTTCGACGAGCAGTACTTC. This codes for CASSLGPITGFDEQYF. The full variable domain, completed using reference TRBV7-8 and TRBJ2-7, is GAGVSQSPRYKVAKRGQDVALRCDPISGHVSLFWYQQALGQGPEFLTYFQNEAQLDKSGLPSDRFFAERPEGSVSTLKIQRTQQEDSAVYLCASSLGPITGFDEQYFGPGTRLTVT.

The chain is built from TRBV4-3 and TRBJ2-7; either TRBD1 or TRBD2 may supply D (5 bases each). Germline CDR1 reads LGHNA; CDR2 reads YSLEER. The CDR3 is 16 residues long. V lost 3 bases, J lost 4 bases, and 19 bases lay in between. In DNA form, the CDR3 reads TGCGCCAGCAGCCATACTTCCGGGACGGCCTCTTACGAGCAGTACTTC. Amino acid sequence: CASSHTSGTASYEQYF.

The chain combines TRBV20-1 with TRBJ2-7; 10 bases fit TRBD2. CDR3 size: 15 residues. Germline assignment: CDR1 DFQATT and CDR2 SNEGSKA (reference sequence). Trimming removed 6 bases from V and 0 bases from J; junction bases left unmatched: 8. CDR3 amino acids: CSAKGLAENSYEQYF. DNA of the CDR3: TGCAGTGCCAAAGGACTAGCGGAGAACTCCTACGAGCAGTACTTC.

The CDR3 sequence is CASSLPRTTRKETQYF. In nucleotides, the CDR3 is TGTGCCAGCAGCTTACCCCGGACTACCCGCAAAGAGACCCAGTACTTC. This sequence joins TRBV11-1 and TRBJ2-5; tentatively, D is TRBD2 (6 bases). The V and J ends lost 2 bases and 3 bases respectively, with 16 bases between them. The CDR3 totals 16 residues. Germline V gives CDR1 SGHAT, CDR2 FQDESV (reference sequence).

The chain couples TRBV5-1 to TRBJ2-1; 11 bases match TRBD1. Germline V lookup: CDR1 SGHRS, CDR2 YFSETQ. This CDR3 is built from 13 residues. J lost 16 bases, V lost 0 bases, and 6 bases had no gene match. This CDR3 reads CASSLGTGTGGFF. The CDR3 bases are TGCGCCAGCAGCTTGGGCACCGGGACAGGGGGATTCTTC.

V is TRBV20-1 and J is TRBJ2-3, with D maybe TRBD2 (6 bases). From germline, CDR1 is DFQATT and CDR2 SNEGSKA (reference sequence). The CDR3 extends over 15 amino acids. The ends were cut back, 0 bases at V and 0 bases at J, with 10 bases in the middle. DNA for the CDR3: TGCAGTGCTAGAGATCTGGGGACTAGCACAGATACGCAGTATTTT. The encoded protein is CSARDLGTSTDTQYF.

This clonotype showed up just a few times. The CDR3 reads CATGPSGGALNYNEQFF. CDR3 nucleotides: TGTGCCACCGGTCCTAGCGGGGGGGCGCTCAATTACAATGAGCAGTTCTTC. This chain links TRBV24-1 with TRBJ2-1, with TRBD2 identical over 12 bases. V trimming: 9 bases; J trimming: 4 bases; junction bases outside the gene matches: 12. The V gene's germline CDR1 is KGHDR and CDR2 SFDVKD. The CDR3 extends over 17 amino acids.

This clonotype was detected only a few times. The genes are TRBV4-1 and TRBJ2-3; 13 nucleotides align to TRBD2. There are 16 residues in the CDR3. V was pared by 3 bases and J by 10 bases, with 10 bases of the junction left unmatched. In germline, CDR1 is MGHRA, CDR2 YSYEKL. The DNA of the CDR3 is TGCGCCAGCAGCCAGCTTCCCGGGACTAGCGGGACACCGCAGTATTTT. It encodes CASSQLPGTSGTPQYF.

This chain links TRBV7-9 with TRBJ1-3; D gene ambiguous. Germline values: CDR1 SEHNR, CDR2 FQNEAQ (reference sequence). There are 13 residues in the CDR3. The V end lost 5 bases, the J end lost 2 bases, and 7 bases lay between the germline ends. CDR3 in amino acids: CASSGITGNTIYF. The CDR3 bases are TGTGCCAGCAGCGGAATAACTGGAAACACCATATATTTT.

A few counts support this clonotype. The CDR3 DNA sequence: TGTGCCAGCAGCCCATCACCATGGGGTCTTGAGCAGTTCTTC. Translated, it gives CASSPSPWGLEQFF. The chain employs TRBV5-8 and TRBJ2-1; D remains unclear. The ends were cut back, 4 bases at V and 9 bases at J, with 17 bases in the middle. Germline CDR1 and CDR2: SGHTS and YDEGEE. The CDR3 loop spans 14 amino acids.

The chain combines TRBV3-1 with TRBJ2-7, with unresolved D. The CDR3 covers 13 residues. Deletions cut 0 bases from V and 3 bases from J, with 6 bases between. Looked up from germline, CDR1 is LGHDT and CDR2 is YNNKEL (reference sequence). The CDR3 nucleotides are TGTGCCAGCAGCCAAGACAACCTCTACGAGCAGTACTTC. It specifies CASSQDNLYEQYF.

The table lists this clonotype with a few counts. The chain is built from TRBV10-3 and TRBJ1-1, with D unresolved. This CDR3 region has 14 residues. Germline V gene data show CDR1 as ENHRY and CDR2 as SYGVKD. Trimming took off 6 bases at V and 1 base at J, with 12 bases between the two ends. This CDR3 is CAIRPVDGNTEAFF. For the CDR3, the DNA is TGTGCCATCAGACCGGTGGACGGGAACACTGAAGCTTTCTTT.

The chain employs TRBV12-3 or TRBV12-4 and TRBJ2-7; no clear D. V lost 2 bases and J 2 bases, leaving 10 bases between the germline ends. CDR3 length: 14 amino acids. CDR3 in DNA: TGTGCCAGCAGTTTAAGGTCCCGAACCTACGAGCAGTACTTC. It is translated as CASSLRSRTYEQYF.

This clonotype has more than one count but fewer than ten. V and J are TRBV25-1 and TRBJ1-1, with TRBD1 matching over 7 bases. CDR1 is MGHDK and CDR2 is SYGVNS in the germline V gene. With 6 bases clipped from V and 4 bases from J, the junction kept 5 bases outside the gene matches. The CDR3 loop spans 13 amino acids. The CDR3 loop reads CASRKTGSTEAFF. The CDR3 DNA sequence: TGTGCCAGCAGGAAGACAGGGTCCACTGAAGCTTTCTTT.

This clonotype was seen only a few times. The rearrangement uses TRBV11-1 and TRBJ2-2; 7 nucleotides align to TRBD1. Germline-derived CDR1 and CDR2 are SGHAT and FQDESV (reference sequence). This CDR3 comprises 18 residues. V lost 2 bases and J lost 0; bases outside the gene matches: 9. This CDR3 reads CASSLRTGDLTNTGELFF. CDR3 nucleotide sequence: TGTGCCAGCAGCTTACGGACAGGAGACCTTACGAACACCGGGGAGCTGTTTTTT. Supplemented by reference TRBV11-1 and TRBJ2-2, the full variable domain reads EAEVAQSPRYKITEKSQAVAFWCDPISGHATLYWYRQILGQGPELLVQFQDESVVDDSQLPKDRFSAERLKGVDSTLKIQPAELGDSAMYLCASSLRTGDLTNTGELFFGEGSRLTVL.

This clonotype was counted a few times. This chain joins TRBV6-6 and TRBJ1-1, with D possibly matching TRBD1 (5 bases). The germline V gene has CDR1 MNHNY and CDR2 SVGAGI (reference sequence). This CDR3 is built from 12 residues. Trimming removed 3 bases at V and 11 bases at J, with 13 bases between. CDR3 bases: TGTGCCAGCAGTTATACCGGGACTGCGGCTTTCTTT. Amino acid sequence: CASSYTGTAAFF.

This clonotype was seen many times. CDR3 DNA sequence: TGCAGCGGTATAGCGGGGGGTCGGTCCAATGAGCAGTTCTTC. Protein product: CSGIAGGRSNEQFF. J is TRBJ2-1 and V is TRBV29-1, with TRBD2 matching 10 bases. Unmatched junction bases numbered 9, after V lost 7 bases and J lost 6 bases. The CDR3 covers 14 residues. The germline V gene encodes CDR1 SQVTM and CDR2 ANQGSEA.

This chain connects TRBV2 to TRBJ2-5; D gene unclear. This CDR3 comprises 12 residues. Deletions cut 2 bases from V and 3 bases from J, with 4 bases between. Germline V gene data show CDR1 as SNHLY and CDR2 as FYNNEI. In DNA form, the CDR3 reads TGTGCCAGCAGTGAACAGAAAGAGACCCAGTACTTC. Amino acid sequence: CASSEQKETQYF.

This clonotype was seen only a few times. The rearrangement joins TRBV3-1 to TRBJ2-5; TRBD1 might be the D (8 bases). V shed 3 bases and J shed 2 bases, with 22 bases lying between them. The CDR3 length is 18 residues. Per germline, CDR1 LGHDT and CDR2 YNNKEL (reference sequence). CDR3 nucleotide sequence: TGTGCCAGCAGCCATCTGACTCACAGGGGGGGAGGGCAAGAGACCCAGTACTTC. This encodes CASSHLTHRGGGQETQYF.